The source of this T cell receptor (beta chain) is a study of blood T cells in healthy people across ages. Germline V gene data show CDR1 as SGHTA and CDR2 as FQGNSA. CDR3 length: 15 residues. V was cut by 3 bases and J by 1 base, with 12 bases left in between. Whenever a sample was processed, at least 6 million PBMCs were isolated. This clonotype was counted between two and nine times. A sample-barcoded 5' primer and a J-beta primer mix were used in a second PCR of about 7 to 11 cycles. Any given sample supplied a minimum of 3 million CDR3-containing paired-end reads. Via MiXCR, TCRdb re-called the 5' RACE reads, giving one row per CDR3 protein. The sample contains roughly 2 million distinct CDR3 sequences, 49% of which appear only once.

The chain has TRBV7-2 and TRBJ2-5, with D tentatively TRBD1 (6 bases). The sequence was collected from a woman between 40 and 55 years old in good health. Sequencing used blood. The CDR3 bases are TGTGCCAGCAGCTTTTGGAACAGGGCCCAAGAGACCCAGTACTTC. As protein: CASSFWNRAQETQYF.